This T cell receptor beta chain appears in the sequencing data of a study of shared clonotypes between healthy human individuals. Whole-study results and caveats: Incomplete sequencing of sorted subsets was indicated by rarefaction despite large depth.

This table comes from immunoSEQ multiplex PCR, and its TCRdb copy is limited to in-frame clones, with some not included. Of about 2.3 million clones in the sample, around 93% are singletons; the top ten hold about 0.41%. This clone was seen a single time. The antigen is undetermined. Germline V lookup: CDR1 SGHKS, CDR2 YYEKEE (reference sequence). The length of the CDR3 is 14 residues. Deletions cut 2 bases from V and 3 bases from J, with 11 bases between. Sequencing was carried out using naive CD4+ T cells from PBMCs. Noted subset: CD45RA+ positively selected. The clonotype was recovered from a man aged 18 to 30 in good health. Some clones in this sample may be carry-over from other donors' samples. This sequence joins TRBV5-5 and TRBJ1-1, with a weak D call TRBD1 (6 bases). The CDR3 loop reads CASSFRGWDTEAFF. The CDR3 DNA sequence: TGTGCCAGCAGCTTCAGGGGATGGGACACTGAAGCTTTCTTT.